This T cell receptor (beta chain) was identified in a study of blood T cell repertoires in COVID-19. Turning to the study itself: COVID-19 samples collected from the United States, Italy and Spain covered acute and convalescent phases.

The CDR3 is made up of 17 amino acids. V lost 0 bases and J 5 bases, leaving 19 bases between the germline ends. Germline values: CDR1 SGHAT, CDR2 FQNNGV. Original processing notes: The assay estimated nucleated cells by amplifying reference gene primers. Clones were read by immunoSEQ multiplex PCR, and TCRdb kept only the in-frame ones, dropping some. V and J calls and clone size come straight from that table; D and trimming were deduced from the DNA. Here the sample spans 250,000 or so clones, around 90% being singletons. This study enrolled people aged roughly 18 to 100 from around 25 US geographic areas. Assignment of participants to cohorts was predicated upon participant-reported clinical history.

This sequence joins TRBV11-2 and TRBJ2-5; the D gene is possibly TRBD2 (5 bases). Input material: PBMCs or T cells enriched from blood (not recorded which). This receptor was taken from a man aged 40-49 years who had been exposed to COVID-19. CDR3: CASSLDRKRELSETQYF. The CDR3 DNA follows: TGTGCCAGCAGCTTAGATCGAAAGAGGGAGCTGTCCGAGACCCAGTACTTC.